One sample yielded the 27 T cell receptor beta chains listed below, sequenced in a study of cytomegalovirus exposure and HLA in healthy donors (dated by TCRdb to the late 2010s). The library was generated by the immunoSEQ multiplex PCR assay. For the multiplex PCR, a mixture combining 60 forward primers for TCR Vbeta segments and 13 reverse primers for TCR Jbeta segments was used. In its TCRdb copy, this immuneACCESS table keeps in-frame sequences only and misses some clones. Where compared with another copy, unresolved V genes explain less than half of these, and the others have no known cause. The table for this sample lists approximately 130,000 clones; roughly 80% of them were counted only once. The top ten clones comprise 1% to 1.5% of the sample. The specimen was PBMCs. Receptor source: a boy between 10 and 17 years old in good health and CMV-seronegative.

The chain carries TRBV5-1 and TRBJ2-7, with D possibly TRBD2 on 5 matching bases. V was pared by 0 bases and J by 0 bases, with 10 bases between. The germline V gene encodes CDR1 SGHRS and CDR2 YFSETQ. The CDR3 is 15 residues long. This CDR3 is CASSLAGGSSYEQYF. The CDR3 coding sequence is TGCGCCAGCAGCTTGGCAGGTGGGAGCTCCTACGAGCAGTACTTC.

Concerning this clone: A read error may produce the germline difference seen at one junction end. V and J are TRBV10-2 and TRBJ2-7; D is ambiguous. The CDR3 runs 11 residues. Germline CDR1 is WSHSY and CDR2 is SAAADI. CDR3 sequence reads: CAGRYTGEQYF. The CDR3 DNA reads TGCGCCGGCAGGTACACGGGCGAGCAGTACTTC.

The chain is built from TRBV7-9 and TRBJ2-3; TRBD2 aligns across 8 bases. Germline-derived CDR1 and CDR2 are SEHNR and FQNEAQ (reference sequence). This CDR3 comprises 15 residues. J lost 5 bases, V lost 8 bases, and 12 bases had no gene match. The CDR3 reads CASRGSGSAEDTQYF. In DNA form, the CDR3 reads TGTGCCAGCCGAGGCAGCGGGAGTGCGGAAGATACGCAGTATTTT.

The chain couples TRBV4-1 to TRBJ2-3; 7 bases are shared with TRBD1. The germline CDR1 and CDR2 sequences are MGHRA and YSYEKL. The CDR3 contains 16 residues. J gave up 2 bases and V 4 bases, and 9 bases lay outside the gene matches. The CDR3 DNA is TGCGCCAGCAGCCGCGTAGGGACAGCCAACACAGATACGCAGTATTTT. Amino acids: CASSRVGTANTDTQYF.

The chain recombines TRBV7-9 with TRBJ2-5; TRBD2 agrees at 12 bases. Germline CDR1 is SEHNR and CDR2 is FQNEAQ (reference sequence). Trimming cost V 6 bases and J 5 bases; bases outside gene matches: 13. The CDR3 contains 17 residues. The DNA for the CDR3 is TGTGCCAGCAGGTCGGGACTAGCGGGCCCTAAGGACGAGACCCAGTACTTC. It encodes CASRSGLAGPKDETQYF.

This clone was recorded once. The chain employs TRBV10-3 and TRBJ2-3; the D gene is possibly TRBD1 (6 bases). This CDR3 has 16 amino acids. Germline CDR1 ENHRY, CDR2 SYGVKD. V shed 11 bases and J shed 1 base, with 22 bases lying between them. The DNA for the CDR3 is TGTGCCTTTTCTGTCAGGGCAGGGGAAGGCACAGATACGCAGTATTTT. Its protein is CAFSVRAGEGTDTQYF.

The count of this clone is one. V gene TRBV18 combines with J gene TRBJ2-7; D not certain. Germline CDR1 and CDR2: KGHSH and LQKENI. V lost 0 bases and J lost 1, with 7 bases in between. The CDR3 runs to 14 residues. CDR3 residues: CASSPPARSYEQYF. In DNA form, the CDR3 reads TGTGCCAGCTCACCACCGGCTCGATCCTACGAGCAGTACTTC. The full variable domain, with the rest looked up from reference TRBV18 and TRBJ2-7, is NAGVMQNPRHLVRRRGQEARLRCSPMKGHSHVYWYRQLPEEGLKFMVYLQKENIIDESGMPKERFSAEFPKEGPSILRIQQVVRGDSAAYFCASSPPARSYEQYFGPGTRLTVT.

This clone is a singleton in its sample. This chain links TRBV30 with TRBJ1-2; possible D gene TRBD1, 5 bases. The CDR3 runs 11 residues. Trimming cost V 0 bases and J 12 bases, with 11 bases left between them. The germline V gene encodes CDR1 GTSNPN and CDR2 SVGIG (reference sequence). The CDR3 DNA sequence: TGTGCCTGGAGTGTGGTAGGGGTCCACACCTTC. It yields the protein CAWSVVGVHTF.

The chain uses TRBV27 and TRBJ1-4; D remains unclear. V lost 3 bases to trimming and J lost 0 bases, with 11 bases between them. The CDR3 has 16 residues. In germline, CDR1 is MNHEY, CDR2 SMNVEV (reference sequence). Written as DNA, the CDR3 is TGTGCCAGCAGTTTGGGTCTGGGCGCAACTAATGAAAAACTGTTTTTT. This translates into CASSLGLGATNEKLFF.

The CDR3 spells CASSQTATNEKLFF. The CDR3 DNA is TGCGCCAGCAGCCAGACAGCAACTAATGAAAAACTGTTTTTT. The V call is TRBV4-1, the J call TRBJ1-4; tentative D call: TRBD1 (5 bases). Germline CDR1 and CDR2: MGHRA and YSYEKL. The CDR3 totals 14 residues. V gave up 3 bases and J gave up 0 bases, with 5 bases separating them.

This chain links TRBV6-6 with TRBJ2-7; 8 positions agree with TRBD2. Germline V gene data show CDR1 as MNHNY and CDR2 as SVGAGI (reference sequence). The CDR3 length is 14 residues. J gave up 4 bases and V 8 bases, and 10 bases lay outside the gene matches. The CDR3 DNA follows: TGTGCCAGCCGGCCCGCTAGCGGGTCGTACGAGCAGTACTTC. Translation gives CASRPASGSYEQYF.

As to this clone: This specimen includes other DNA sequences encoding the same CDR3. J is TRBJ2-7 and V is TRBV6-5; D perhaps matches TRBD2 (6 bases). Trimming stripped 2 bases from V and 1 base from J, with 9 bases between. The germline gives CDR1 MNHEY, CDR2 SVGAGI. The CDR3 covers 14 residues. Here the CDR3 DNA reads TGTGCCAGCAGTTACGGCGGGACTTCCTACGAGCAGTACTTC. Residues: CASSYGGTSYEQYF.

The gene calls are TRBV6-1 and TRBJ2-1, with 10 bases identical to TRBD2. With 11 bases clipped from V and 8 bases from J, the junction kept 12 bases outside the gene matches. There are 14 residues in the CDR3. Germline assignment: CDR1 MNHNS and CDR2 SASEGT. The CDR3 nucleotides read TGTGCCTGTTCGCTAGCGGGAGCTTCTGATGAGCAGTTCTTC. It encodes CACSLAGASDEQFF.

This chain uses TRBV9 with TRBJ2-7; 14 bases match TRBD2. The CDR3 contains 15 residues. In germline, CDR1 is SGDLS, CDR2 YYNGEE. V shed 4 bases, J shed 4 bases, and the junction held 4 bases outside the gene matches. CDR3 in amino acids: CASSPGTSGGYEQYF. The CDR3 nucleotides read TGTGCCAGCAGCCCCGGGACTAGCGGGGGATACGAGCAGTACTTC.

This clone was seen just once. This chain connects TRBV6-5 to TRBJ1-2; D is possibly TRBD1 (6 bases). Germline CDR1 reads MNHEY; CDR2 reads SVGAGI. V was shortened by 6 bases and J by 0 bases, with 14 bases between the two germline ends. This CDR3 has 15 amino acids. CDR3: CASRSWEGANYGYTF. The CDR3 DNA reads TGTGCCAGCAGATCCTGGGAGGGGGCTAACTATGGCTACACCTTC.

The V call is TRBV5-1, the J call TRBJ1-1, with D uncertain. The germline gives CDR1 SGHRS, CDR2 YFSETQ. The CDR3 runs to 13 residues. The V gene lost 0 bases and the J gene lost 7 bases, with 10 bases spanning the gap. This CDR3 is CASSLGADGEAFF. The CDR3 coding sequence is TGCGCCAGCAGCTTGGGGGCCGACGGTGAAGCTTTCTTT.

This chain connects TRBV2 to TRBJ1-5; perhaps TRBD1 as D (6 bases). V lost 2 bases and J lost 5, with 13 bases in between. Germline V gives CDR1 SNHLY, CDR2 FYNNEI. The CDR3 extends over 15 amino acids. The DNA of the CDR3 is TGTGCCAGCAGTGAATTTGTCAGGGGAGATCAGCCCCAGCATTTT. Translating it yields CASSEFVRGDQPQHF.

CDR3 in amino acids: CAITGEYSGNTIYF. CDR3 DNA sequence: TGTGCCATCACGGGGGAATACTCTGGAAACACCATATATTTT. The chain has TRBV10-3 and TRBJ1-3; possible D gene TRBD1, 5 bases. V shed 7 bases and J shed 0 bases, with 10 bases lying between them. Germline CDR1 and CDR2: ENHRY and SYGVKD. This CDR3 region has 14 residues.

The table lists this clone with a count of one. The chain combines TRBV7-3 with TRBJ2-1, with a possible D match to TRBD2 (7 bases). The V end was cut by 2 bases, the J end by 9 bases, with 14 bases between. Per the germline V gene, CDR1 is SGHTA and CDR2 is FQGTGA. This CDR3 is built from 14 residues. CDR3 DNA sequence: TGTGCCAGCAGCTTAGAGGGGGGGGCAGGTGAGCAGTTCTTC. As protein: CASSLEGGAGEQFF.

The chain combines TRBV29-1 with TRBJ2-7, with D unclear. Per germline, CDR1 SQVTM and CDR2 ANQGSEA. The CDR3 is 13 residues long. V was clipped by 3 bases and J by 2 bases, with 11 bases between them. The CDR3: CSVEAQDAYEQYF. DNA of the CDR3: TGCAGCGTTGAGGCGCAGGATGCCTACGAGCAGTACTTC.

The CDR3 region is CASSLGDTNQPQHF. The CDR3 DNA is TGTGCCAGCAGCTTAGGGGACACGAATCAGCCCCAGCATTTT. The rearrangement links TRBV7-9 to TRBJ1-5; perhaps TRBD1 as D (6 bases). CDR3 length: 14 amino acids. The V and J ends lost 1 base and 4 bases respectively, with 8 bases between them. Germline V gives CDR1 SEHNR, CDR2 FQNEAQ (reference sequence).

The gene calls are TRBV19 and TRBJ1-2; D unresolved. This CDR3 comprises 13 residues. Germline V gene lookup returns CDR1 LNHDA and CDR2 SQIVND (reference sequence). Trimming removed 5 bases at V and 4 bases at J, with 11 bases between. In DNA, the CDR3 is TGTGCCAGTAGTCTTCCCCTTAGCTATGGCTACACCTTC. Translating gives CASSLPLSYGYTF. Combining the CDR3 with reference TRBV19 and TRBJ1-2 gives the whole variable domain DGGITQSPKYLFRKEGQNVTLSCEQNLNHDAMYWYRQDPGQGLRLIYYSQIVNDFQKGDIAEGYSVSREKKESFPLTVTSAQKNPTAFYLCASSLPLSYGYTFGSGTRLTVV.

The chain has TRBV2 and TRBJ2-7, with TRBD1 identical over 10 bases. V gave up 11 bases and J gave up 2 bases; unmatched junction bases: 18. The CDR3 is 17 amino acids. Germline CDR1 is SNHLY and CDR2 is FYNNEI. CDR3 residues: CAYVRQGASGLTYEQYF. CDR3 sequence (DNA): TGTGCCTACGTCCGACAGGGGGCTAGCGGGTTGACCTACGAGCAGTACTTC.

The chain uses TRBV28 and TRBJ2-7; TRBD1 matches at 8 bases. The germline CDR1 and CDR2 sequences are MDHEN and SYDVKM. CDR3 length: 15 amino acids. The junction had 10 bases not matched to a gene; V was cut back by 4 bases and J by 5 bases. The CDR3 DNA sequence: TGTGCCAGCAGTTACCCGGACAGGGTTCGCGACGAGCAGTACTTC. This gives the protein CASSYPDRVRDEQYF.

This clone was seen a handful of times. This chain links TRBV2 with TRBJ2-5; 8 bases match TRBD1. The germline gives CDR1 SNHLY, CDR2 FYNNEI. The CDR3 consists of 13 residues. The V and J ends lost 5 bases and 8 bases, in that order; junction bases with no gene match: 7. In nucleotides, the CDR3 is TGTGCCAGCAGTCCGACAGGGGTCGGTACCCAGTACTTC. It yields the protein CASSPTGVGTQYF.

This chain joins TRBV5-1 and TRBJ2-1; 8 nucleotides align to TRBD2. Germline V lookup: CDR1 SGHRS, CDR2 YFSETQ. The CDR3 is 15 amino acids. The trim removed 4 bases at V and 8 bases at J, leaving 11 bases unmatched. In DNA form, the CDR3 reads TGCGCCAGCAGCATAGCGGGATCCTTTTTCGATGAGCAGTTCTTC. Protein product: CASSIAGSFFDEQFF.

This clone was observed once. This chain connects TRBV30 to TRBJ2-5; 9 bases match TRBD2. Trimming removed 4 bases from V and 5 bases from J; junction bases left unmatched: 2. Germline CDR1 is GTSNPN and CDR2 is SVGIG (reference sequence). The CDR3 spans 12 residues. The DNA of the CDR3 is TGTGCCTGGATCGCGGGAGGGGAGACCCAGTACTTC. Translated: CAWIAGGETQYF.